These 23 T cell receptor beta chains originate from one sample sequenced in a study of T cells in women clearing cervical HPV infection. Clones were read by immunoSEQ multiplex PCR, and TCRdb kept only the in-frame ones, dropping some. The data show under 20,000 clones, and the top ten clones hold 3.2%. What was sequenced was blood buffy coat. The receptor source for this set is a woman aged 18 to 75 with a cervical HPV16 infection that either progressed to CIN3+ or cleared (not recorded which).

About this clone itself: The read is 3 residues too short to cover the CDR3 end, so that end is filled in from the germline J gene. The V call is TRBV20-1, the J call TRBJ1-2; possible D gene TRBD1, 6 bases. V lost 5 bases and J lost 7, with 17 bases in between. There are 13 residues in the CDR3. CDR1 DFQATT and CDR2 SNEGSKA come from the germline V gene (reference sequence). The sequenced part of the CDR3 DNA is TGCAGTGCTCCTGGGGGGGGGCGGGTTGGC. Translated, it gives CSAPGGGRVG. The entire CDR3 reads CSAPGGGRVGYTF.

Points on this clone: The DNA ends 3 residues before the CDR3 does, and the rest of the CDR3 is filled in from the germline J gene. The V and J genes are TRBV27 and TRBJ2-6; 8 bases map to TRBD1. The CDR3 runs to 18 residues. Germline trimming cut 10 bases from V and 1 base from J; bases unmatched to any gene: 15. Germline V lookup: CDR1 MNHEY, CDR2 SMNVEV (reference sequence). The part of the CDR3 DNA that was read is TGTGCCAAAAACCGGGGGACAGGATTATCTTCTGGGGCCAACGTC. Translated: CAKNRGTGLSSGANV. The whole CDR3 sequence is CAKNRGTGLSSGANVLTF.

The CDR3 sequence is CASSILGAGANYGYTF. The covered CDR3 bases are TGTGCCAGTAGTATTTTGGGGGCCGGAGCTAACTATGGC. The chain is built from TRBV19 and TRBJ1-2, with TRBD1 as a possible D gene (6 bases). The read stops 3 residues short of the end of the CDR3; the missing end is completed from the germline J gene. Trimming shortened V by 3 bases and J by 0 bases, and 14 bases separated the two germline ends. In germline, CDR1 is LNHDA, CDR2 SQIVND (reference sequence). The CDR3 length is 16 residues.

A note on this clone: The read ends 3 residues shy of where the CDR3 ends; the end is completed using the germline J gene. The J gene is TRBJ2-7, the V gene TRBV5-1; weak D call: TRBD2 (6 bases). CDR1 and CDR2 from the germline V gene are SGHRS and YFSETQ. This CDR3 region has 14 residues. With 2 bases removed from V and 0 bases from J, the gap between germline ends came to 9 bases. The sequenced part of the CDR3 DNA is TGCGCCAGCAGCTTCGGGGGAAGCTCCTACGAG. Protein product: CASSFGGSSYE. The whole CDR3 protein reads CASSFGGSSYEQYF.

Partial CDR3 DNA: TGTGCCAGTACCCCACCGGGGGGGGGTAGCAATCAGCCC. It yields the protein CASTPPGGGSNQP. The whole CDR3 is CASTPPGGGSNQPQHF. V gene TRBV19 combines with J gene TRBJ1-5; TRBD1 might be the D (5 bases). The CDR3 extends 3 residues past the end of the read, so its final part is completed from the germline J gene. V lost 7 bases to trimming and J lost 0 bases, with 16 bases between them. Germline V lookup: CDR1 LNHDA, CDR2 SQIVND (reference sequence). The CDR3 sequence is 16 residues long.

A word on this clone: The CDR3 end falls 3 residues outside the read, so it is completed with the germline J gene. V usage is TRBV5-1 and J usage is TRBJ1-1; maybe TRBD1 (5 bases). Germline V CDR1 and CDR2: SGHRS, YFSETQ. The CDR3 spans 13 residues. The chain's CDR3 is CASSSQGEAEAFF. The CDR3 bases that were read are TGCGCCAGCAGCTCGCAAGGGGAGGCCGAA.

The part of the CDR3 DNA that was read is TGTGCCTGTACACGAACCGGGACTAGCGGGGCTAGCACAGATACG. The encoded protein is CACTRTGTSGASTDT. The entire CDR3 reads CACTRTGTSGASTDTQYF. This chain joins TRBV30 and TRBJ2-3; 13 bases map to TRBD2. With the read ending 3 residues before the CDR3 end, the germline J gene is used to fill in that end. J was trimmed by 0 bases and V by 6 bases; bases with no gene match: 12. The CDR3 has 18 amino acids. Germline assignment: CDR1 GTSNPN and CDR2 SVGIG (reference sequence).

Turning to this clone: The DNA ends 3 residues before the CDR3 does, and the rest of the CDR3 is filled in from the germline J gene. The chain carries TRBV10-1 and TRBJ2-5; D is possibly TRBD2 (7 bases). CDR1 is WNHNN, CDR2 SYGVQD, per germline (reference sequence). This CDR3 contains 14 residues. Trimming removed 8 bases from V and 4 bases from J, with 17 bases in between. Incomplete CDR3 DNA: TGCGCCAGCGCAGAGGGGGGGCTCGGAGAGACC. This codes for CASAEGGLGET. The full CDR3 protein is CASAEGGLGETQYF.

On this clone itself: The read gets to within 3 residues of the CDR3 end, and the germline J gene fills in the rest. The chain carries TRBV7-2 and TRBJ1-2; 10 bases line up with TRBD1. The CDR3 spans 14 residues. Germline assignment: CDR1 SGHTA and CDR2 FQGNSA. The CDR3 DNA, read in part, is TGTGCCAGCAGCTCGGGACAGGGGAATTGGGGC. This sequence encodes CASSSGQGNWG. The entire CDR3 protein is CASSSGQGNWGYTF.

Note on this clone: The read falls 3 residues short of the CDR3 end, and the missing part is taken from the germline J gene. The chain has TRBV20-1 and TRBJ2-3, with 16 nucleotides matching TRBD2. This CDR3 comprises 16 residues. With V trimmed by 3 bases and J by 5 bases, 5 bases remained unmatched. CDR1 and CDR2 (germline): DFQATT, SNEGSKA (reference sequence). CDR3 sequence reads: CSASGTSGGAGDTQYF. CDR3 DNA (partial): TGCAGTGCTAGTGGGACTAGCGGGGGGGCGGGAGATACG.

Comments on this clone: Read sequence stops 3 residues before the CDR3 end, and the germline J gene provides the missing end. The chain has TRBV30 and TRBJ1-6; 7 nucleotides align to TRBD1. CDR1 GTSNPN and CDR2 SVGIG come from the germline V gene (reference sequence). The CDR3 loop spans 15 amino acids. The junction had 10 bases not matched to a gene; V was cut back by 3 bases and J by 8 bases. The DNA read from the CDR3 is TGTGCCTGGAGACAGGGGAAGGTCTTGGATTCACCC. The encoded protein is CAWRQGKVLDSP. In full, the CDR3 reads CAWRQGKVLDSPLHF.

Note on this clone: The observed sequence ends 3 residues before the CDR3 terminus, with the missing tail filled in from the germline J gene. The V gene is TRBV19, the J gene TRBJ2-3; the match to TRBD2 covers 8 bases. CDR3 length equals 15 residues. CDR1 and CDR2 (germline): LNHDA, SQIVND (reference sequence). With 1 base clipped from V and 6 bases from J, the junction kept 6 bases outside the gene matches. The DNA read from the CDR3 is TGTGCCAGTAGTATAGTTAGCGGGGTCATGGATACG. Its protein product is CASSIVSGVMDT. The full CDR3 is CASSIVSGVMDTQYF.

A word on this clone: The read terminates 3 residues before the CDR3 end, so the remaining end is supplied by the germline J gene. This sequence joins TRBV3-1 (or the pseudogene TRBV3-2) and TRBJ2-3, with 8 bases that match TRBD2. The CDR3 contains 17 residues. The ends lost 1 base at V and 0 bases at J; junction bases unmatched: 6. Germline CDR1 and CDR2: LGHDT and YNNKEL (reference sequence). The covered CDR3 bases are TGTGCCAGCAGCCAAGCCCCGGGGGGGGCCAGCACAGATACG. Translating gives CASSQAPGGASTDT. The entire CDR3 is CASSQAPGGASTDTQYF.

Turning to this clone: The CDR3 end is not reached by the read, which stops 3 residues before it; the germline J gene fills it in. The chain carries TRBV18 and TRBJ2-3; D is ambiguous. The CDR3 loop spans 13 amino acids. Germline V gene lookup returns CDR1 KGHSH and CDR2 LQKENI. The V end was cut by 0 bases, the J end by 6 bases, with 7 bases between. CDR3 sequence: CASSPPLQDTQYF. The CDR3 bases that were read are TGTGCCAGCTCACCACCCCTCCAGGATACG.

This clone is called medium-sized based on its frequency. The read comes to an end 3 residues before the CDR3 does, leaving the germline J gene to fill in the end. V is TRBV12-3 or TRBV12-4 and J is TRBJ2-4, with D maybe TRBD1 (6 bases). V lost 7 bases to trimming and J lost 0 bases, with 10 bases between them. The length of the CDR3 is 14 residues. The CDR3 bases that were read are TGTGCCAGCACTCAAGGGGGAGCCAAAAACATT. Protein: CASTQGGAKNI. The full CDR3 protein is CASTQGGAKNIQYF.

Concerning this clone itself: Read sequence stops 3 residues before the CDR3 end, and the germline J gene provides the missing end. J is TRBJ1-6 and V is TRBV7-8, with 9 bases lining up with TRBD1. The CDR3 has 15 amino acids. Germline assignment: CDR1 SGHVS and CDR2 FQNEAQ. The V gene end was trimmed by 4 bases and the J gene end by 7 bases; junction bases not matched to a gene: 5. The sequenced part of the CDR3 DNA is TGTGCCAGCAGCTCGGACAGGGGTTTGAATTCACCC. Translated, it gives CASSSDRGLNSP. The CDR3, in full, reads CASSSDRGLNSPLHF.

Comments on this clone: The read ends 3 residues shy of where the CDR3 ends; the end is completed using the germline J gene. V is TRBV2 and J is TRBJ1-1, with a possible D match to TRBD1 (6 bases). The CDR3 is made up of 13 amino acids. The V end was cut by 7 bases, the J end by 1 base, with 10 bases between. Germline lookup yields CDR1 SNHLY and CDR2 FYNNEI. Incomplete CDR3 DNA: TGTGCCAGCATCGGGACACCGAACACTGAA. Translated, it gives CASIGTPNTE. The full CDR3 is CASIGTPNTEAFF.

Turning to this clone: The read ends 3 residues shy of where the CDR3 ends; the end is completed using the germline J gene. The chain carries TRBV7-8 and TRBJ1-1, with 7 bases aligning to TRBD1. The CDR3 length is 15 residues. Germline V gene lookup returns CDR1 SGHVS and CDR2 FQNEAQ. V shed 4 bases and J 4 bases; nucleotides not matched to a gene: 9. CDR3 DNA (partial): TGTGCCAGCAGCTCCCCGACAGGGAAGGTCACTGAA. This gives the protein CASSSPTGKVTE. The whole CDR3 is CASSSPTGKVTEAFF.

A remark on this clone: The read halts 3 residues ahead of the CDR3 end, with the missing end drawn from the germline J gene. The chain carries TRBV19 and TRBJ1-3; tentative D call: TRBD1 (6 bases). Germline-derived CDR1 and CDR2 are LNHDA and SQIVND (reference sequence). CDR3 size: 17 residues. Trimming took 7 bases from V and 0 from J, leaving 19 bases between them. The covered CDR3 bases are TGTGCCAGTATGGCCGAGTTCGGACAGTACTCTGGAAACACC. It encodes CASMAEFGQYSGNT. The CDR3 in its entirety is CASMAEFGQYSGNTIYF.

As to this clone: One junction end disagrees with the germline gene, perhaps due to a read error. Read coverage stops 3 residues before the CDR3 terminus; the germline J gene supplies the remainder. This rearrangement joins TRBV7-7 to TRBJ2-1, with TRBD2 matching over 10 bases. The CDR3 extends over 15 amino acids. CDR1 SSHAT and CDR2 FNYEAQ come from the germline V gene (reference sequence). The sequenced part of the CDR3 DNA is TGTGCTAGCAGCCCGGGGACTAGCGCCTACAATGAG. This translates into CASSPGTSAYNE. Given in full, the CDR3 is CASSPGTSAYNEQFF.

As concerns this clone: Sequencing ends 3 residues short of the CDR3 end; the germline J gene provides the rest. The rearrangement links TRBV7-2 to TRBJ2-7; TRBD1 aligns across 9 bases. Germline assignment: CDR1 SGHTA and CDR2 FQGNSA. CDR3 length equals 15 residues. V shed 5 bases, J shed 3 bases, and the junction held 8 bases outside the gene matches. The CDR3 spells CASSVGTGTFYEQYF. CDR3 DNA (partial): TGTGCCAGCAGCGTCGGGACAGGGACGTTCTACGAG.

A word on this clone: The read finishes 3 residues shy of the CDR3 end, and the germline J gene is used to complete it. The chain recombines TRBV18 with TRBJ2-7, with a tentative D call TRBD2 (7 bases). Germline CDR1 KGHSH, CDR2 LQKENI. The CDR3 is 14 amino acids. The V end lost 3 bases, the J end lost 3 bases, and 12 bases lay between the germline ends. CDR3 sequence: CASSPGGGYYEQYF. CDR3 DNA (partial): TGTGCCAGCTCACCCGGCGGGGGCTACTACGAG.

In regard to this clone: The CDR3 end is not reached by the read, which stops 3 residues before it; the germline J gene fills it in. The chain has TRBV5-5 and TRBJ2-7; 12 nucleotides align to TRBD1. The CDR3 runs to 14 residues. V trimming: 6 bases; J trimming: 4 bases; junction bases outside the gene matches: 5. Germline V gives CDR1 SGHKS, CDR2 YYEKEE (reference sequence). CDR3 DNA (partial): TGTGCCAGCACTGGGACAGGGGGCAGGTACGAG. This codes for CASTGTGGRYE. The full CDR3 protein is CASTGTGGRYEQYF. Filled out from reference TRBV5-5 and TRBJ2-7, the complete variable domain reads DAGVTQSPTHLIKTRGQQVTLRCSPISGHKSVSWYQQVLGQGPQFIFQYYEKEERGRGNFPDRFSARQFPNYSSELNVNALLLGDSALYLCASTGTGGRYEQYFGPGTRLTVT.